This is a list of T cell receptor beta chains from one sample in a study of T cell responses to AZD1222 COVID-19 vaccine. Produced via immunoSEQ multiplex PCR; TCRdb's table is partial and in-frame only. The sample gives around 180,000 clones, approximately 92% of which show up once; about 10% is in the top ten. This specimen was peripheral blood, taken on day 0 of AZD1222 vaccination. The receptors here all came from an adult in good health. CDR3s include the opening cysteine and the closing phenylalanine or tryptophan. D genes are given only for firm matches. A row's size may be missing; if present it is once, few, many or a size class.

d_gene	abundance	j_gene	v_gene	CDR3aa	CDR3nt
NA	NA	TRBJ2-1	TRBV2	CASSVSIAPSSYNEQFF	TGTGCCAGCAGTGTTTCTATAGCGCCAAGCTCCTACAATGAGCAGTTCTTC
NA	NA	TRBJ1-1	TRBV25-1	CASMEGGNTEAFF	TGTGCCAGCATGGAAGGTGGGAACACTGAAGCTTTCTTT
NA	NA	TRBJ2-5	TRBV12-3/TRBV12-4	CASSPGQQETQYF	TGTGCCAGCAGTCCGGGACAACAAGAGACCCAGTACTTC
NA	NA	TRBJ1-3	TRBV28	CASSFRRGNTIYF	TGTGCCAGCAGTTTTAGGCGAGGAAACACCATATATTTT
NA	NA	TRBJ1-6	TRBV25-1	CASSEWGANSPLHF	TGTGCCAGCAGTGAATGGGGGGCTAATTCACCCCTCCACTTT
NA	NA	TRBJ2-1	TRBV7-9	CASSLVAEEQFF	TGTGCCAGCAGCTTAGTGGCAGAGGAGCAGTTCTTC
NA	NA	TRBJ1-3	TRBV9	CASSEGLNLNTIYF	TGTGCCAGCAGCGAGGGACTGAATCTAAACACCATATATTTT
TRBD2	NA	TRBJ2-5	TRBV4-1	CASSPLWTLGGRAQGYF	TGCGCCAGCAGCCCCCTATGGACGTTGGGCGGGAGAGCCCAGGGCTACTTC
NA	NA	TRBJ1-1	TRBV5-1	CASSLAGDMNTEAFF	TGCGCCAGCAGCTTAGCAGGGGACATGAACACTGAAGCTTTCTTT
NA	once	TRBJ1-4	TRBV6-5	CASSYSTVNEKLFF	TGTGCCAGCAGTTACTCGACAGTAAATGAAAAACTGTTTTTT
TRBD2	once	TRBJ2-1	TRBV4-2	CASSQGASGSSNEQFF	TGTGCCAGCAGCCAAGGGGCTAGCGGGAGTTCCAATGAGCAGTTCTTC
TRBD1	NA	TRBJ1-1	TRBV5-4	CASSLAGQGASEAFF	TGTGCCAGCAGCTTGGCCGGGCAGGGGGCGTCTGAAGCTTTCTTT
NA	NA	TRBJ2-3	TRBV19	CASLDPTDIADTQYF	TGTGCCAGTTTAGACCCGACAGATATCGCAGATACGCAGTATTTT
TRBD2	NA	TRBJ2-2	TRBV5-6	CASSSGLVGTGELFF	TGTGCCAGCAGCTCGGGACTAGTCGGAACCGGGGAGCTGTTTTTT
TRBD1	NA	TRBJ1-5	TRBV6-5	CASIPGQGIHQPQHF	TGTGCCAGCATCCCCGGACAGGGGATTCATCAGCCCCAGCATTTT
NA	NA	TRBJ1-4	TRBV6-5	CASGGRKLFF	TGTGCCAGCGGGGGGAGAAAACTGTTTTTT
NA	NA	TRBJ2-7	TRBV6-4	CASSGSGGRQYF	TGTGCCAGCAGTGGGTCGGGGGGCCGGCAGTACTTC
TRBD1	NA	TRBJ2-4	TRBV6-5	CASRRQGATKNIQYF	TGTGCCAGCAGGAGACAGGGGGCGACCAAAAACATTCAGTACTTC
TRBD1	NA	TRBJ1-2	TRBV5-1	CASSPRTPGTGYAYTF	TGCGCCAGCAGCCCCCGGACCCCCGGGACAGGGTATGCCTACACCTTC
NA	NA	TRBJ1-5	TRBV6-6	CASRQTSNQPQHF	TGTGCCAGCCGCCAGACTAGCAATCAGCCCCAGCATTTT
TRBD1	NA	TRBJ2-3	TRBV7-9	CASSLGQGATDTQYF	TGTGCCAGCAGCTTAGGGCAGGGGGCGACTGATACGCAGTATTTT
NA	few	TRBJ1-5	TRBV3-1/TRBV3-2	CASSQGKTGPSSEHF	TGTGCCAGCAGCCAAGGGAAAACAGGCCCTTCAAGTGAGCATTTT
TRBD1	NA	TRBJ1-1	TRBV28	CASRVGLRDRTIMNTEAFF	TGTGCCAGCAGGGTGGGTCTCCGGGACAGGACCATCATGAACACTGAAGCTTTCTTT
TRBD1	NA	TRBJ1-4	TRBV30	CAWGQGTNEKLFF	TGTGCCTGGGGACAGGGGACTAATGAAAAACTGTTTTTT
TRBD1	NA	TRBJ2-7	TRBV7-8	CASSLEGTGVYEQYF	TGTGCCAGCAGCTTAGAGGGGACAGGAGTCTACGAGCAGTACTTC
NA	once	TRBJ2-7	TRBV5-4	CASSYGEIYEQYF	TGTGCCAGCAGCTACGGAGAGATTTACGAGCAGTACTTC
TRBD1	NA	TRBJ1-2	TRBV24-1	CATSDGTGNYGYTF	TGTGCCACCAGTGATGGGACAGGGAACTATGGCTACACCTTC
TRBD1	NA	TRBJ1-4	TRBV11-2	CASSLVSGTGGSEKLFF	TGTGCCAGCAGCTTAGTATCCGGGACAGGGGGCAGTGAAAAACTGTTTTTT
NA	NA	TRBJ1-1	TRBV7-3	CASSSGQGSEAFF	TGTGCCAGCAGCTCCGGGCAGGGAAGTGAAGCTTTCTTT
TRBD1	once	TRBJ1-1	TRBV20-1	CSASGGTGAPPNTEAFF	TGCAGTGCTAGTGGGGGGACAGGGGCCCCCCCGAACACTGAAGCTTTCTTT
NA	NA	TRBJ1-4	TRBV2	CASSDPPGKLFF	TGTGCCAGCAGTGACCCGCCGGGAAAACTGTTTTTT
NA	once	TRBJ2-3	TRBV5-1	CASSLSVAGTDTQYF	TGCGCCAGCAGCTTGTCAGTCGCGGGGACAGATACGCAGTATTTT
NA	NA	TRBJ1-1	TRBV6-1	CASSERWGGTEAFF	TGTGCCAGCAGTGAACGATGGGGAGGCACTGAAGCTTTCTTT
NA	NA	TRBJ2-1	TRBV6-4	CASSEGVGLDEQFF	TGTGCCAGCAGTGAAGGGGTCGGGCTAGATGAGCAGTTCTTC
TRBD2	NA	TRBJ2-5	TRBV11-2	CASSLARTSGQETQYF	TGTGCCAGCAGCTTAGCTCGGACTAGCGGGCAAGAGACCCAGTACTTC
TRBD1	once	TRBJ2-2	TRBV19	CASSTFGTGETGELFF	TGTGCCAGTAGTACCTTCGGGACAGGGGAGACCGGGGAGCTGTTTTTT
TRBD2	NA	TRBJ2-1	TRBV5-1	CASSRTSGGFNEQFF	TGCGCCAGCAGCCGGACTAGCGGGGGGTTTAATGAGCAGTTCTTC
NA	once	TRBJ1-1	TRBV4-2	CASSQGGEAFF	TGTGCCAGCAGCCAAGGTGGAGAAGCTTTCTTT
NA	once	TRBJ1-2	TRBV9	CASSVGLASNYGYTF	TGTGCCAGCAGCGTAGGGTTAGCCTCTAACTATGGCTACACCTTC
NA	NA	TRBJ2-1	TRBV24-1	CATSFSGDLHDEQFF	TGTGCCACCAGCTTCAGTGGGGATTTACATGATGAGCAGTTCTTC
NA	NA	TRBJ2-2	TRBV27	CASSLGQTPGELFF	TGTGCCAGCAGCCTCGGACAGACGCCCGGGGAGCTGTTTTTT
NA	NA	TRBJ2-1	TRBV4-3	CASSQASRYNEQFF	TGCGCCAGCAGCCAAGCCTCAAGATACAATGAGCAGTTCTTC
NA	NA	TRBJ1-2	TRBV28	CASSREPTYGYTF	TGTGCCAGCAGTAGGGAGCCGACCTATGGCTACACCTTC
NA	NA	TRBJ1-4	TRBV19	CASSISTVNEKLFF	TGTGCCAGTAGTATAAGTACAGTCAATGAAAAACTGTTTTTT
TRBD1	NA	TRBJ2-7	TRBV4-1	CASSPSGTGIYEQYF	TGCGCCAGCAGCCCATCCGGGACAGGGATCTACGAGCAGTACTTC
NA	NA	TRBJ1-2	TRBV5-4	CASSLVGGSDYGYTF	TGTGCCAGCAGCTTGGTCGGAGGGTCGGACTATGGCTACACCTTC
NA	NA	TRBJ1-4	TRBV18	CASSPRTAEKLFF	TGTGCCAGCTCACCAAGGACAGCTGAAAAACTGTTTTTT
NA	NA	TRBJ1-3	TRBV30	CAWSKDSGNTIYF	TGTGCCTGGAGTAAGGACAGTGGAAACACCATATATTTT
NA	NA	TRBJ2-1	TRBV3-1/TRBV3-2	CASSQGPTSYNEQFF	TGTGCCAGCAGCCAAGGCCCCACTAGTTACAATGAGCAGTTCTTC
TRBD2	NA	TRBJ2-2	TRBV4-2	CASSQVAGGLAGELFF	TGTGCCAGCAGCCAAGTAGCGGGAGGGCTCGCCGGGGAGCTGTTTTTT
TRBD2	few	TRBJ2-7	TRBV13	CASSLGTNGAYEQYF	TGTGCCAGCAGCCTCGGGACTAATGGGGCCTACGAGCAGTACTTC
NA	NA	TRBJ1-1	TRBV7-6	CASSPRLGGITEAFF	TGTGCCAGCAGCCCCCGACTCGGGGGTATCACTGAAGCTTTCTTT
TRBD1	once	TRBJ1-1	TRBV28	CASTVTGRTEAFF	TGTGCCAGCACCGTGACAGGGCGTACTGAAGCTTTCTTT
TRBD2	NA	TRBJ2-3	TRBV28	CASTKGAGTSTDTQYF	TGTGCCAGCACCAAAGGAGCGGGGACTAGCACAGATACGCAGTATTTT
NA	NA	TRBJ1-1	TRBV2	CASSETGQVNTEAFF	TGTGCCAGCAGTGAAACGGGACAAGTGAACACTGAAGCTTTCTTT